This T cell receptor beta chain is from a study of neurological immune-mediated disorders. Whole-study results and caveats: The multiple sclerosis repertoire cluster had no clinical or MRI feature associated with it. HTLV-1-associated myelopathy led in TCR clonal expansion, while multiple sclerosis ranked lowest, below healthy controls.

This clonotype was observed many times. What it binds is not known. Germline V lookup: CDR1 DFQATT, CDR2 SNEGSKA (reference sequence). The CDR3 sequence is 13 residues long. Between the trimmed V and J ends, which lost 2 bases and 6 bases, there was a span of 8 bases. TCRdb itself ran the 5' RACE reads through MiXCR, one entry per CDR3 protein. The sample yields tens of thousands of distinct CDR3 sequences, around 5.2% seen once. Sequencing was carried out using PBMCs. The chain employs TRBV20-1 and TRBJ1-6; D unresolved. The sequence was obtained from a young man with multiple sclerosis. DNA of the CDR3: TGCAGTGCTAGAATCGGCCGTAATTCACCCCTCCACTTT. Translating it yields CSARIGRNSPLHF.